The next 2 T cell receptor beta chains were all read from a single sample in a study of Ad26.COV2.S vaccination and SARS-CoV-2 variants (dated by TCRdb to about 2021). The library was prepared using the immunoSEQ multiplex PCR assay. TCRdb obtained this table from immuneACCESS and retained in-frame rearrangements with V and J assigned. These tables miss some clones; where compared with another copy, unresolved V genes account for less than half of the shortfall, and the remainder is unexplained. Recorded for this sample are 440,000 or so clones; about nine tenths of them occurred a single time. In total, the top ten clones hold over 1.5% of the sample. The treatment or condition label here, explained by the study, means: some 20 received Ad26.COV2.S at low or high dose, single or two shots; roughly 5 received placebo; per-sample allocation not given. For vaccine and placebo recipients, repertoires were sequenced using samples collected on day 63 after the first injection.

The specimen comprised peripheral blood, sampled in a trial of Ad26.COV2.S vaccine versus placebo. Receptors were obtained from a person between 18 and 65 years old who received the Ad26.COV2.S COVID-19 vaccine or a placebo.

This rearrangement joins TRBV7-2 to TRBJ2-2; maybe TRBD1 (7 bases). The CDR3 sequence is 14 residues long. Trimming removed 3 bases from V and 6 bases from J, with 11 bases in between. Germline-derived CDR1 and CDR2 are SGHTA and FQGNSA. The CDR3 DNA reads TGTGCCAGCAGCTTCCAGGGGGAGGCCGGGGAGCTGTTTTTT. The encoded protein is CASSFQGEAGELFF.

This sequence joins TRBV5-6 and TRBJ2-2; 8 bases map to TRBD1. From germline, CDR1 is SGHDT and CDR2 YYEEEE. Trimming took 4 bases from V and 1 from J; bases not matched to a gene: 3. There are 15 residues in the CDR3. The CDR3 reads CASSRDRLNTGELFF. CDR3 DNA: TGTGCCAGCAGCCGGGACAGGCTGAACACCGGGGAGCTGTTTTTT.